The following is a T cell receptor (beta chain) sequence with its context. The antigen remains unidentified. These data come from a study of T cells expressing NK-cell markers. General observations from the study: Dominant NKG2C+ clonotypes were found to form about 1.0-8% of CD8+ T cells in several donors. In a handful of donors, these clonotypes also led the CD3+CD56-NKG2C+ fraction.

After re-calling the 5' RACE reads, TCRdb lists one entry per CDR3 protein, DNA absent. The sample spans approximately 550,000 distinct CDR3 sequences; the ten largest clones claim 3.5% to 4.5%. This CDR3 region has 17 residues. Germline V gene data show CDR1 as SQVTM and CDR2 as ANQGSEA. The specimen sequenced was blood T cells: a sorted CD56 or NKG2C T cell subset, CD4+ or CD8+ T cells, or bulk PBMC T cells (not recorded which). The TCR comes from a young man in good health. The chain recombines TRBV29-1 with TRBJ2-1; TCRdb's assignment of TRBD2 cannot be checked, as there is no DNA. This CDR3 reads CSVFAAISGSSYNEQFF.